This T cell receptor beta chain was documented in a study of metastatic and nonmetastatic thyroid tumors. At the level of the study: Comparison of repertoires was carried out across blood and tumor or nodule tissue from malignant and benign thyroid patients.

Each patient came to thyroid surgery without any prior treatment (of any kind). This CDR3 comprises 14 residues. From germline, CDR1 is SGHNT and CDR2 YYREEE (reference sequence). The junction had 7 bases not matched to a gene; V was cut back by 4 bases and J by 3 bases. Details on this clone: The antigen is unknown.

TCRdb re-called clones via MiXCR from the PCR reads. Among 15,000 to 20,000 clones, around a sixth were seen once, and the ten largest hold roughly a sixth. Study findings and constraints: Malignant thyroid tumors reportedly had TCR beta diversity that was significantly higher than in benign nodules, in blood and tumor.

The source is a female donor with papillary thyroid cancer or a benign thyroid nodule (not recorded which). Some clones in this sample may be carry-over from other donors' samples. The chain joins TRBV5-4 to TRBJ2-7, with TRBD1 identical over 7 bases. The sequencing sample was made of blood. The CDR3 here is CASSPLGTDYEQYF. CDR3 in DNA: TGTGCCAGCAGCCCCTTAGGGACAGACTACGAGCAGTACTTC.